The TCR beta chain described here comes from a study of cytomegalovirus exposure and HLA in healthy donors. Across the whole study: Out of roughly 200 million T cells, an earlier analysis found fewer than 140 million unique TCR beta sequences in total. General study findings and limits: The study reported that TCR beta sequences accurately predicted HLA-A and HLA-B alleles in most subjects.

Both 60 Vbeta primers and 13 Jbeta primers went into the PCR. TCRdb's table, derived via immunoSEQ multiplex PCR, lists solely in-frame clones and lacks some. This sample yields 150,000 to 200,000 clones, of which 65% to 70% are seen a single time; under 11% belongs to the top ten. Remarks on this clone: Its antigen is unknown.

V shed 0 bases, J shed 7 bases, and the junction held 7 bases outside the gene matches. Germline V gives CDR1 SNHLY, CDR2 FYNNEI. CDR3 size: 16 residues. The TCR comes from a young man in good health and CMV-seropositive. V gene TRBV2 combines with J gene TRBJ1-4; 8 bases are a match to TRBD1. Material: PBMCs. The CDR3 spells CASSEAGAGGGEKLFF. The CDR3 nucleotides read TGTGCCAGCAGTGAAGCGGGGGCAGGGGGCGGTGAAAAACTGTTTTTT.